These 24 T cell receptor beta chains originate from one sample sequenced in a study of T cell repertoires in cytomegalovirus infection. TCRdb itself ran the reads through MiXCR, one entry per CDR3 protein. The sample holds roughly 250,000 distinct CDR3 sequences; 9% to 15% are singletons and the top ten take about 1.5%. Sequenced material: PBMCs. The receptors here all came from a human donor in good health (CMV status not recorded). Some clones in this sample may be carry-over from other donors' samples.

This clonotype has just a few counts. The chain recombines TRBV20-1 with TRBJ1-2; TRBD1 is a possible D gene (6 bases). Germline assignment: CDR1 DFQATT and CDR2 SNEGSKA (reference sequence). This CDR3 is 13 amino acids long. V lost 5 bases and J 7 bases, leaving 17 bases between the germline ends. The CDR3 DNA reads as TGCAGTGCTGAACGGGACACCCACCCTGGCTACACCTTC. As protein: CSAERDTHPGYTF.

This clonotype was recorded many times. The chain combines TRBV2 with TRBJ2-1; D gene ambiguous. The V gene's germline CDR1 is SNHLY and CDR2 FYNNEI. The CDR3 runs 13 residues. V was shortened by 5 bases and J by 7 bases, with 12 bases between the two germline ends. As DNA, the CDR3 is TGTGCCAGCAGTCCACCGCCCTCGAATGAGCAGTTCTTC. It encodes CASSPPPSNEQFF.

The chain combines TRBV25-1 with TRBJ1-4; no clear D gene. The CDR3 consists of 14 residues. The germline V gene encodes CDR1 MGHDK and CDR2 SYGVNS. V lost 4 bases to trimming and J lost 5 bases, with 11 bases between them. The CDR3 sequence is CASSGAAKNEKLFF. For the CDR3, the DNA is TGTGCCAGCAGTGGGGCCGCAAAGAATGAAAAACTGTTTTTT.

V gene TRBV19 combines with J gene TRBJ1-1; 7 bases are shared with TRBD1. The ends lost 0 bases at V and 11 bases at J; junction bases unmatched: 9. The CDR3 is 14 amino acids. Germline CDR1 is LNHDA and CDR2 is SQIVND (reference sequence). The CDR3 loop is CASSIDDRVVGAFF. The DNA of the CDR3 is TGTGCCAGTAGTATAGACGACAGGGTTGTTGGGGCTTTCTTT.

The genes are TRBV6-2 or TRBV6-3 and TRBJ2-3; no clear D gene. Germline V gene data show CDR1 as MNHEY and CDR2 as SVGEGT. Trimming stripped 5 bases from V and 4 bases from J, with 13 bases between. CDR3 length: 14 residues. The CDR3, as DNA: TGTGCCAGCAGTGACGTGGGCCGGGCAGATACGCAGTATTTT. Protein: CASSDVGRADTQYF.

This clonotype was seen a handful of times. V usage is TRBV5-6 and J usage is TRBJ2-3; unclear D gene. Trimming stripped 3 bases from V and 4 bases from J, with 9 bases between. Germline values: CDR1 SGHDT, CDR2 YYEEEE. This CDR3 region has 13 residues. The CDR3 nucleotides are TGTGCCAGCAGCTCTAACTACGCAGATACGCAGTATTTT. As protein: CASSSNYADTQYF.

This clonotype showed up just a few times. J is TRBJ2-1 and V is TRBV24-1, with TRBD2 matching 13 bases. This CDR3 is 14 amino acids long. Germline assignment: CDR1 KGHDR and CDR2 SFDVKD. Trimming cost V 7 bases and J 7 bases; bases outside gene matches: 3. The CDR3 is CATSTGLAGNEQFF. CDR3 bases: TGTGCCACCAGCACGGGACTAGCGGGGAATGAGCAGTTCTTC.

The sample holds many counts of this clonotype. The V and J genes are TRBV7-2 and TRBJ2-3; either TRBD1 or TRBD2 may supply D (5 bases each). V gave up 5 bases and J gave up 1 base, with 10 bases separating them. CDR1 SGHTA and CDR2 FQGNSA come from the germline V gene. The CDR3 loop spans 14 amino acids. The CDR3 is CASSIGTRTDTQYF. CDR3 coding DNA: TGTGCCAGCAGCATAGGGACGCGCACAGATACGCAGTATTTT.

This clonotype was seen ten or more times. The chain links TRBV7-2 to TRBJ1-2; TRBD1 might be the D (5 bases). From germline, CDR1 is SGHTA and CDR2 FQGNSA. The CDR3 is made up of 14 amino acids. V lost 3 bases and J lost 6, with 14 bases in between. The CDR3 DNA sequence: TGTGCCAGCAGCTTGAACGGGGCCCCCAATGGCTACACCTTC. Protein sequence: CASSLNGAPNGYTF. Full variable domain (outside the CDR3, taken from reference TRBV7-2 and TRBJ1-2): GAGVSQSPSNKVTEKGKDVELRCDPISGHTALYWYRQSLGQGLEFLIYFQGNSAPDKSGLPSDRFSAERTGGSVSTLTIQRTQQEDSAVYLCASSLNGAPNGYTFGSGTRLTVV.

The chain uses TRBV29-1 and TRBJ2-1; 7 positions match TRBD2. Trimming removed 6 bases from V and 2 bases from J; junction bases left unmatched: 10. Germline V gene sequence: CDR1 SQVTM, CDR2 ANQGSEA. The CDR3 is 15 residues long. This CDR3 is CSVPTTSSAYNEQFF. CDR3 coding DNA: TGCAGCGTACCAACGACTAGCTCGGCCTACAATGAGCAGTTCTTC.

This clonotype has ten or more counts. This chain uses TRBV29-1 with TRBJ1-1; 9 nucleotides match TRBD1. The CDR3 runs 13 residues. The J segment lost 5 bases and the V segment lost 4 bases, leaving 5 bases of the junction unmatched. Germline V CDR1 and CDR2: SQVTM, ANQGSEA. Here the CDR3 DNA reads TGCAGCGTTGCGCGACAGGGGGAAACTGAAGCTTTCTTT. This sequence encodes CSVARQGETEAFF.

This clonotype was seen a few times. The chain combines TRBV6-1 with TRBJ2-1; 8 nucleotides line up with TRBD2. The CDR3 has 16 amino acids. The germline V gene encodes CDR1 MNHNS and CDR2 SASEGT. The V gene end was trimmed by 1 base and the J gene end by 4 bases; junction bases not matched to a gene: 6. The CDR3 nucleotides are TGTGCCAGCAGTGAAGGATCTAGCGGGCGGTACAATGAGCAGTTCTTC. Residues: CASSEGSSGRYNEQFF.

The table lists this clonotype with a few counts. The chain carries TRBV6-4 and TRBJ2-1; 8 nucleotides match TRBD2. The CDR3 covers 14 residues. The germline V gene encodes CDR1 MRHNA and CDR2 SNTAGT. Unmatched junction bases numbered 10, after V lost 7 bases and J lost 8 bases. The DNA of the CDR3 is TGTGCCAGCACTCGGACTAGCAAATCCGATGAGCAGTTCTTC. This encodes CASTRTSKSDEQFF.

This clonotype was detected many times. V gene TRBV7-6 combines with J gene TRBJ2-3; 11 nucleotides line up with TRBD2. V shed 5 bases and J 4 bases; nucleotides not matched to a gene: 5. Looked up from germline, CDR1 is SGHVS and CDR2 is FNYEAQ. This CDR3 has 15 residues. The CDR3, as DNA: TGTGCCAGCAGCCCCGGGACTAGCGGTGCAGATACGCAGTATTTT. This encodes CASSPGTSGADTQYF.

This clonotype was picked up a small number of times. The chain employs TRBV20-1 and TRBJ2-3; 9 positions match TRBD2. Unmatched junction bases numbered 9, after V lost 5 bases and J lost 6 bases. This CDR3 contains 14 residues. Germline values: CDR1 DFQATT, CDR2 SNEGSKA (reference sequence). In nucleotides, the CDR3 is TGCAGTGCTTCTCGGGGCGGGGGGGCTGATACGCAGTATTTT. It specifies CSASRGGGADTQYF.

V gene TRBV28 combines with J gene TRBJ2-2; 7 bases are a match to TRBD2. This CDR3 is built from 15 residues. Germline CDR1 and CDR2: MDHEN and SYDVKM. Unmatched junction bases numbered 6, after V lost 3 bases and J lost 5 bases. The CDR3 DNA is TGTGCCAGCAGTTTCGGCGGGAGCTCGACCGGGGAGCTGTTTTTT. Amino acids: CASSFGGSSTGELFF.

The rearrangement joins TRBV5-5 to TRBJ2-7; no clear D gene. Trimming removed 4 bases at V and 3 bases at J, with 8 bases between. This CDR3 is built from 12 residues. Germline V gene sequence: CDR1 SGHKS, CDR2 YYEKEE (reference sequence). The CDR3 sequence: CASSMTNYEQYF. The DNA for the CDR3 is TGTGCCAGCAGCATGACCAACTACGAGCAGTACTTC.

This clonotype has at least ten counts. This chain uses TRBV7-2 with TRBJ1-1; 7 bases agree with TRBD1. The trim removed 5 bases at V and 6 bases at J, leaving 12 bases unmatched. CDR1 SGHTA and CDR2 FQGNSA come from the germline V gene. The CDR3 is 15 residues long. CDR3 coding DNA: TGTGCCAGCAGCAGCGGGGCAGGGGGGTACGCTGAAGCTTTCTTT. Its protein product is CASSSGAGGYAEAFF.

This clonotype was seen ten or more times. The gene calls are TRBV5-1 and TRBJ2-7; no firm D call. From germline, CDR1 is SGHRS and CDR2 YFSETQ. Trimming shortened V by 0 bases and J by 6 bases, and 10 bases separated the two germline ends. The CDR3 runs to 13 residues. Here the CDR3 DNA reads TGCGCCAGCAGCTTGGAGGCGCTAGGCGAGCAGTACTTC. This sequence encodes CASSLEALGEQYF.

The chain employs TRBV3-1 and TRBJ2-3; 7 nucleotides line up with TRBD1. Trimming cost V 1 base and J 5 bases; bases outside gene matches: 6. CDR3 size: 15 residues. CDR1 and CDR2 (germline): LGHDT, YNNKEL (reference sequence). The CDR3 bases are TGTGCCAGCAGCCAAGTGAGGGGGCCCGAAGATACGCAGTATTTT. This gives the protein CASSQVRGPEDTQYF.

With respect to this clonotype: This may come from a read error, since a much larger clone is one base off. A read error is likely, as this CDR3 ends without the conserved phenylalanine or tryptophan. This chain joins TRBV6-2 or TRBV6-3 and TRBJ1-1; maybe TRBD1 (5 bases). Germline CDR1 MNHEY, CDR2 SVGEGT. This CDR3 is built from 13 residues. Trimming removed 5 bases at V and 4 bases at J, with 11 bases between. In DNA form, the CDR3 reads TGTGCCAGCAGTGACGGGGCAGCCACTGAAGCTTTCTTG. Encoded protein: CASSDGAATEAFL.

This sequence joins TRBV20-1 and TRBJ2-7; no reliable D call. Trimming cost V 5 bases and J 4 bases, with 21 bases left between them. The CDR3 sequence is 15 residues long. Germline V gives CDR1 DFQATT, CDR2 SNEGSKA (reference sequence). In DNA form, the CDR3 reads TGCAGTGCTCAGTTGGCCCGATCAGGAATATACGAGCAGTACTTC. Its protein is CSAQLARSGIYEQYF.

This chain connects TRBV2 to TRBJ2-1; D gene uncertain. Germline V gene lookup returns CDR1 SNHLY and CDR2 FYNNEI. V was trimmed by 1 base and J by 9 bases, leaving 13 bases between them. The CDR3 loop spans 14 amino acids. The CDR3 DNA follows: TGTGCCAGCAGTGAAGAGCGCTCCATCACTGAGCAGTTCTTC. Its protein is CASSEERSITEQFF.

This clonotype was observed at least ten times. The chain has TRBV28 and TRBJ2-5; 9 nucleotides agree with TRBD1. CDR1 and CDR2 (germline): MDHEN, SYDVKM. With 10 bases clipped from V and 1 base from J, the junction kept 13 bases outside the gene matches. This CDR3 region has 16 residues. The CDR3 protein is CATLYTGTGSQETQYF. The DNA of the CDR3 is TGTGCCACCCTATATACCGGGACAGGGTCCCAAGAGACCCAGTACTTC.